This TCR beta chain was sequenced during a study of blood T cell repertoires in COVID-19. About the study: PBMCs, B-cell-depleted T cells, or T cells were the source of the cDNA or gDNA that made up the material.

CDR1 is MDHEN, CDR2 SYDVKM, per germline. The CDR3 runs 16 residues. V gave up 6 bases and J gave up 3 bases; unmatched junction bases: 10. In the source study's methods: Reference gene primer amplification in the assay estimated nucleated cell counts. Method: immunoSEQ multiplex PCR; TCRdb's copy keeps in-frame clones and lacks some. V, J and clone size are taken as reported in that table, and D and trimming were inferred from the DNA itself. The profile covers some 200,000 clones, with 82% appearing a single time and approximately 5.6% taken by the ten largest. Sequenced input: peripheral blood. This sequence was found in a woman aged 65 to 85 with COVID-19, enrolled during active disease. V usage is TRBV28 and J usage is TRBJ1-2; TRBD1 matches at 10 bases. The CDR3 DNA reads TGTGCCAGCAGGCGGACAGGGGGTGGTCTCGACTATGGCTACACCTTC. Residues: CASRRTGGGLDYGYTF.